Presented here are 25 T cell receptor beta chains from one specimen sequenced in a study of preoperative IRX-2 immunotherapy in early breast cancer. Clones were sequenced by immunoSEQ multiplex PCR, and TCRdb holds only the in-frame ones, with some missing. In the table there are 43,000 or so clones, 85% to 95% of which are singletons. As for treatment: preoperative locoregional IRX-2 cytokine immunotherapy. Source: tumor tissue, taken after IRX-2 immunotherapy. Every receptor here comes from a human donor with breast cancer.

This clone appeared once. The chain carries TRBV2 and TRBJ1-5; 8 bases are a match to TRBD1. CDR1 SNHLY and CDR2 FYNNEI come from the germline V gene. With 5 bases clipped from V and 5 bases from J, the junction kept 8 bases outside the gene matches. The CDR3 sequence is 15 residues long. The CDR3: CASSQPGQDYQPQHF. For the CDR3, the DNA is TGTGCCAGCAGTCAGCCGGGACAGGATTATCAGCCCCAGCATTTT.

The chain has TRBV7-3 and TRBJ1-1, with D tentatively TRBD1 (5 bases). V gave up 3 bases and J gave up 3 bases, with 14 bases separating them. The germline CDR1 and CDR2 sequences are SGHTA and FQGTGA. The CDR3 length is 15 residues. CDR3 loop: CASSLGPVQYTEAFF. The CDR3 nucleotides are TGTGCCAGCAGCTTGGGGCCGGTTCAGTACACTGAAGCTTTCTTT. The full variable domain, completed using reference TRBV7-3 and TRBJ1-1, is GAGVSQTPSNKVTEKGKYVELRCDPISGHTALYWYRQSLGQGPEFLIYFQGTGAADDSGLPNDRFFAVRPEGSVSTLKIQRTERGDSAVYLCASSLGPVQYTEAFFGQGTRLTVV.

The gene calls are TRBV6-1 and TRBJ1-2; 9 bases are shared with TRBD1. The CDR3 sequence is 14 residues long. After removal of 8 bases from V and 7 bases from J, the junction contained 11 bases not matched to a gene. Germline CDR1 and CDR2: MNHNS and SASEGT. The CDR3: CASGRTGERGGYTF. As DNA, the CDR3 is TGTGCCAGCGGAAGGACAGGGGAACGTGGTGGCTACACCTTC.

This rearrangement joins TRBV10-3 to TRBJ2-7; the D is unclear. The CDR3 sequence is 14 residues long. The V gene's germline CDR1 is ENHRY and CDR2 SYGVKD. With 2 bases removed from V and 4 bases from J, the gap between germline ends came to 12 bases. The CDR3 coding sequence is TGTGCCATCAGTGAGCGCCCGAGCGAATACGAGCAGTACTTC. Amino acid sequence: CAISERPSEYEQYF.

This rearrangement joins TRBV13 to TRBJ1-4; 7 bases map to TRBD1. CDR1 is PRHDT and CDR2 is FYEKMQ in the germline V gene (reference sequence). The CDR3 is 16 residues long. J lost 8 bases, V lost 0 bases, and 9 bases had no gene match. The CDR3 loop reads CASSLGTGQELEKLFF. The CDR3, as DNA: TGTGCCAGCAGCTTAGGCACCGGACAGGAGTTGGAAAAACTGTTTTTT.

J is TRBJ1-5 and V is TRBV27; D perhaps matches TRBD1 (6 bases). V was pared by 6 bases and J by 0 bases, with 12 bases between. This CDR3 contains 15 residues. Germline V lookup: CDR1 MNHEY, CDR2 SMNVEV (reference sequence). CDR3 protein: CASSPRQVSNQPQHF. The CDR3 nucleotides are TGTGCCAGCAGCCCCCGACAGGTTAGCAATCAGCCCCAGCATTTT.

V is TRBV7-8 and J is TRBJ2-1; TRBD2 matches 11 bases. There are 14 residues in the CDR3. The V and J ends lost 6 bases and 6 bases, in that order; junction bases with no gene match: 4. Germline V gene data show CDR1 as SGHVS and CDR2 as FQNEAQ. The CDR3 nucleotides read TGTGCCAGCAGGCAGGGGACTAGCGGCAATGAGCAGTTCTTC. It yields the protein CASRQGTSGNEQFF.

This sequence joins TRBV15 and TRBJ2-5; no clear D. V was shortened by 0 bases and J by 2 bases, with 13 bases between the two germline ends. The CDR3 sequence is 16 residues long. The V gene's germline CDR1 is LNHNV and CDR2 YYDKDF (reference sequence). The chain's CDR3 is CATSRDLQRLQETQYF. The CDR3 nucleotides are TGTGCCACCAGCAGAGATCTGCAGAGGTTGCAAGAGACCCAGTACTTC.

J is TRBJ1-1 and V is TRBV18; no firm D call. Germline loops: CDR1 KGHSH, CDR2 LQKENI. With 3 bases removed from V and 3 bases from J, the gap between germline ends came to 8 bases. The CDR3 is 13 amino acids. CDR3 in amino acids: CASSPGSDTEAFF. In DNA, the CDR3 is TGTGCCAGCTCACCGGGGAGTGACACTGAAGCTTTCTTT. Based on the CDR3 plus reference TRBV18 and TRBJ1-1, the full variable domain is NAGVMQNPRHLVRRRGQEARLRCSPMKGHSHVYWYRQLPEEGLKFMVYLQKENIIDESGMPKERFSAEFPKEGPSILRIQQVVRGDSAAYFCASSPGSDTEAFFGQGTRLTVV.

V is TRBV9 and J is TRBJ2-1; the match to TRBD2 covers 9 bases. V trimming: 7 bases; J trimming: 2 bases; junction bases outside the gene matches: 10. The germline V gene encodes CDR1 SGDLS and CDR2 YYNGEE. The CDR3 spans 16 residues. The CDR3 sequence is CASGRQSGGPYNEQFF. The DNA of the CDR3 is TGTGCCAGCGGTCGACAGAGCGGGGGGCCCTACAATGAGCAGTTCTTC. The complete variable domain, with remaining parts taken from reference TRBV9 and TRBJ2-1, reads DSGVTQTPKHLITATGQRVTLRCSPRSGDLSVYWYQQSLDQGLQFLIQYYNGEERAKGNILERFSAQQFPDLHSELNLSSLELGDSALYFCASGRQSGGPYNEQFFGPGTRLTVL.

The J gene is TRBJ1-3, the V gene TRBV2; TRBD1 matches 7 bases. The V gene's germline CDR1 is SNHLY and CDR2 FYNNEI. The CDR3 contains 15 residues. After removal of 5 bases from V and 6 bases from J, the junction contained 10 bases not matched to a gene. The CDR3 loop is CASSPTGERENTIYF. The CDR3 nucleotides read TGTGCCAGCAGTCCAACAGGGGAGAGGGAAAACACCATATATTTT.

The rearrangement uses TRBV6-6 and TRBJ2-1; D perhaps matches TRBD1 (6 bases). CDR3 length: 15 residues. Germline assignment: CDR1 MNHNY and CDR2 SVGAGI (reference sequence). V shed 6 bases and J shed 6 bases, with 18 bases lying between them. In nucleotides, the CDR3 is TGTGCCAGCAGGGACACAGGGCCGGGATTCAATGAGCAGTTCTTC. Translating gives CASRDTGPGFNEQFF.

This clone was observed a single time. The gene calls are TRBV7-2 and TRBJ2-1; tentatively, D is TRBD2 (6 bases). CDR1 is SGHTA, CDR2 FQGNSA, per germline. The CDR3 totals 15 residues. The ends were cut back, 5 bases at V and 8 bases at J, with 19 bases in the middle. Here the CDR3 DNA reads TGTGCCAGCAGCCTAACTAGCCCCACAGTCGATGAGCAGTTCTTC. Protein sequence: CASSLTSPTVDEQFF. The full variable domain, rest sourced from reference TRBV7-2 and TRBJ2-1, is GAGVSQSPSNKVTEKGKDVELRCDPISGHTALYWYRQSLGQGLEFLIYFQGNSAPDKSGLPSDRFSAERTGGSVSTLTIQRTQQEDSAVYLCASSLTSPTVDEQFFGPGTRLTVL.

The genes are TRBV28 and TRBJ2-3, with D perhaps assigned TRBD1 or TRBD2 (5 bases each). V was cut by 8 bases and J by 4 bases, with 16 bases left in between. CDR1 and CDR2 (germline): MDHEN, SYDVKM. The CDR3 runs 14 residues. The CDR3 region is CASGGPSRADTQYF. The CDR3 region has the DNA TGTGCCAGCGGGGGACCTTCGAGGGCAGATACGCAGTATTTT.

The chain carries TRBV15 and TRBJ1-4; D is ambiguous. V was clipped by 1 base and J by 14 bases, with 23 bases between them. Per the germline V gene, CDR1 is LNHNV and CDR2 is YYDKDF (reference sequence). This CDR3 comprises 16 residues. CDR3 nucleotide sequence: TGTGCCACCAGCAGAGGCCCCTATTTAATCGACGACGAGCTGTTTTTT. Residues: CATSRGPYLIDDELFF.

This chain connects TRBV7-2 to TRBJ2-2; tentatively, D is TRBD1 (6 bases). V was cut by 1 base and J by 1 base, with 10 bases left in between. CDR1 and CDR2 (germline): SGHTA, FQGNSA. The CDR3 sequence is 16 residues long. The chain's CDR3 is CASSLGDTLNTGELFF. CDR3 coding DNA: TGTGCCAGCAGCTTAGGGGACACATTGAACACCGGGGAGCTGTTTTTT.

The chain is built from TRBV2 and TRBJ1-1, with D unclear. Per the germline V gene, CDR1 is SNHLY and CDR2 is FYNNEI. Between the trimmed V and J ends, which lost 5 bases and 2 bases, there was a span of 12 bases. The CDR3 contains 14 residues. The CDR3 sequence is CASSLTLENTEAFF. In DNA form, the CDR3 reads TGTGCCAGCAGTCTCACCCTAGAAAACACTGAAGCTTTCTTT.

This sequence joins TRBV7-9 and TRBJ2-3, with TRBD2 matching 12 bases. CDR1 is SEHNR, CDR2 FQNEAQ, per germline (reference sequence). The junction had 2 bases not matched to a gene; V was cut back by 0 bases and J by 4 bases. The CDR3 loop spans 16 amino acids. The DNA of the CDR3 is TGTGCCAGCAGCTTAGCGGGACTAGCGGGCTCAGATACGCAGTATTTT. It encodes CASSLAGLAGSDTQYF.

V usage is TRBV5-1 and J usage is TRBJ2-2; TRBD1 is a possible D gene (6 bases). CDR3 size: 15 residues. CDR1 and CDR2 from the germline V gene are SGHRS and YFSETQ. With 0 bases removed from V and 7 bases from J, the gap between germline ends came to 13 bases. CDR3 DNA sequence: TGCGCCAGCAGCTTGGCCCAGACAGGTGGCGGGGAGCTGTTTTTT. Protein product: CASSLAQTGGGELFF.

CDR3 residues: CASSTGTSGGTDTQYF. Written as DNA, the CDR3 is TGTGCCAGCAGCACCGGGACTAGCGGGGGCACAGATACGCAGTATTTT. J is TRBJ2-3 and V is TRBV9, with 13 bases identical to TRBD2. Germline CDR1 is SGDLS and CDR2 is YYNGEE. CDR3 length: 16 residues. With V trimmed by 4 bases and J by 1 base, 3 bases remained unmatched.

This clone was counted between two and nine times. The chain joins TRBV7-9 to TRBJ1-5; a possible D gene is TRBD1 (5 bases). Germline CDR1 reads SEHNR; CDR2 reads FQNEAQ (reference sequence). The V gene lost 5 bases and the J gene lost 4 bases, with 15 bases spanning the gap. The CDR3 loop spans 15 amino acids. The CDR3 coding sequence is TGTGCCAGCAGCCCCGAGACAGAGCGGAATCAGCCCCAGCATTTT. This encodes CASSPETERNQPQHF.

The V call is TRBV27, the J call TRBJ2-2; D unresolved. The CDR3 extends over 16 amino acids. The V gene lost 7 bases and the J gene lost 0 bases, with 15 bases spanning the gap. CDR1 MNHEY and CDR2 SMNVEV come from the germline V gene (reference sequence). The CDR3 sequence is CASNLRVSANTGELFF. Here the CDR3 DNA reads TGTGCCAGCAACCTTCGGGTCAGCGCGAACACCGGGGAGCTGTTTTTT.

This clone was counted a single time. This rearrangement joins TRBV10-3 to TRBJ2-1; D is possibly TRBD2 (5 bases). The germline CDR1 and CDR2 sequences are ENHRY and SYGVKD. CDR3 length equals 14 residues. V lost 1 base to trimming and J lost 10 bases, with 14 bases between them. The CDR3 nucleotides read TGTGCCATCAGTGAGTTCGGCATCCCGGGGGAGCAGTTCTTC. Translation: CAISEFGIPGEQFF.

DNA of the CDR3: TGTGCCAGCAGTTCGGGACAGGGTCCGTACGAGCAGTACTTC. Translation: CASSSGQGPYEQYF. The gene calls are TRBV27 and TRBJ2-7; 9 bases align to TRBD1. The length of the CDR3 is 14 residues. The germline V gene encodes CDR1 MNHEY and CDR2 SMNVEV (reference sequence). V was pared by 4 bases and J by 4 bases, with 5 bases of the junction left unmatched.

The chain links TRBV2 to TRBJ2-1; D not certain. Trimming removed 3 bases from V and 0 bases from J, with 9 bases in between. This CDR3 comprises 15 residues. From germline, CDR1 is SNHLY and CDR2 FYNNEI. CDR3 in DNA: TGTGCCAGCAGTGATCCAACCCTCTCCTACAATGAGCAGTTCTTC. It yields the protein CASSDPTLSYNEQFF.